This record concerns one T cell receptor (beta chain) sequence. Other nucleotide sequences from this sample produce the same CDR3. This specimen belongs to a study of control samples from healthy donors and cancer patients. The germline V gene encodes CDR1 MNHEY and CDR2 SVGAGI. The CDR3 covers 14 residues. The V gene lost 2 bases and the J gene lost 1 base, with 8 bases spanning the gap. The repertoire was sequenced with immunoSEQ multiplex PCR; TCRdb's copy has only in-frame clones and lacks some. The table lists 150,000 to 200,000 clones, more than 90% of them singletons. The sequencing input was blood. This receptor was taken from a man aged 25-45 years in good health. The V gene is TRBV6-5, the J gene TRBJ1-2, with D possibly TRBD1 on 5 matching bases. The CDR3 region has the DNA TGTGCCAGCAGTTACGACAGCCTTAACTATGGCTACACCTTC. This translates into CASSYDSLNYGYTF.